The 4 T cell receptor beta chains listed next were all sequenced from one sample in a study of T cells in tuberculosis. Sequenced by immunoSEQ multiplex PCR; TCRdb stores in-frame clones only, minus some. The table records 45,000 or so clones, around 96% of them present only once. Sequenced sample: PBMCs. The receptor source for this set is a donor aged 10-29 years with latent tuberculosis or without tuberculosis infection.

This clone is a singleton in its sample. The rearrangement uses TRBV6-5 and TRBJ2-5, with TRBD2 identical over 13 bases. J gave up 2 bases and V 4 bases, and 4 bases lay outside the gene matches. Germline loops: CDR1 MNHEY, CDR2 SVGAGI. CDR3 length: 16 residues. Written as DNA, the CDR3 is TGTGCCAGCAGTTCCAGGACTAGCGGGGGACAAGAGACCCAGTACTTC. Translation: CASSSRTSGGQETQYF.

This chain uses TRBV19 with TRBJ2-5, with D hard to call. This CDR3 spans 13 amino acids. Trimming took off 1 base at V and 4 bases at J, with 7 bases between the two ends. Germline V gene data show CDR1 as LNHDA and CDR2 as SQIVND (reference sequence). The CDR3 protein is CASSIVFLETQYF. The CDR3 nucleotides read TGTGCCAGTAGTATAGTATTTTTAGAGACCCAGTACTTC.

The rearrangement links TRBV7-2 to TRBJ1-6; a weak D match, TRBD1 (6 bases). V lost 4 bases, J lost 0 bases, and 19 bases lay in between. The CDR3 totals 19 residues. The germline CDR1 and CDR2 sequences are SGHTA and FQGNSA. In nucleotides, the CDR3 is TGTGCCAGCAGCTCTACAGGGTCATGGGGAAGCTCCTATAATTCACCCCTCCACTTT. Its translation is CASSSTGSWGSSYNSPLHF.

This clone was picked up one time. The chain has TRBV2 and TRBJ1-4; TRBD1 matches at 8 bases. V was clipped by 5 bases and J by 11 bases; unmatched bases: 10. Per germline, CDR1 SNHLY and CDR2 FYNNEI. The CDR3 loop spans 14 amino acids. CDR3 in DNA: TGTGCCAGCAGTCTCCGAGGACAGGGCGACAAACTGTTTTTT. Encoded protein: CASSLRGQGDKLFF.